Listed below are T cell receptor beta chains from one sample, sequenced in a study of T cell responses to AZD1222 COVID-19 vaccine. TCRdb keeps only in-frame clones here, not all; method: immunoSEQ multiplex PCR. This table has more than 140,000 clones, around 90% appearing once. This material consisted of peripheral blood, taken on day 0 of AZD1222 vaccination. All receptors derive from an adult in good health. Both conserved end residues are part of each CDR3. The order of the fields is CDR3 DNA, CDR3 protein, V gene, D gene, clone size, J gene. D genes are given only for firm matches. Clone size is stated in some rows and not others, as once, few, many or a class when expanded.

TGTGCAGCGACGAGCGGGGGTAACCCTTACACAGATACGCAGTATTTT CAATSGGNPYTDTQYF TRBV28 TRBD2 NA TRBJ2-3
TGTGCCAGTAGTCCAGGACTTGATTGGTATAGCAATCAGCCCCAGCATTTT CASSPGLDWYSNQPQHF TRBV19 NA NA TRBJ1-5
TGTGCCAGCAGTGAACTAACGGGTGCTGGTGACGAGCAGTACTTC CASSELTGAGDEQYF TRBV2 NA NA TRBJ2-7
TGTGCCAGCAGTTACCCAAAGGGGTCTAGGGGAACTGAGCAGTTCTTC CASSYPKGSRGTEQFF TRBV6-2/TRBV6-3 NA NA TRBJ2-1
TGTGCCAGCAGCGGAGTGGTCGGGGTCACGGAGACCCAGTACTTC CASSGVVGVTETQYF TRBV5-4 NA NA TRBJ2-5
TGTGCCAGCTCACCGGGAGTCCCCTACGAGCAGTACTTC CASSPGVPYEQYF TRBV18 NA NA TRBJ2-7
TGTGCCAGTAGTCAGGGACGGGGTAATCAGCCCCAGCATTTT CASSQGRGNQPQHF TRBV19 NA NA TRBJ1-5
TGCGCCAGCAGCAAATCTACTGGGGTAGGAAACACCATATATTTT CASSKSTGVGNTIYF TRBV5-1 NA NA TRBJ1-3
TGTGCCAGCAGCCGACTAGTAGGGACTAGATACAATGAGCAGTTCTTC CASSRLVGTRYNEQFF TRBV11-2 TRBD2 NA TRBJ2-1
TGTGCCAGCAGCCCCCCTAGCGGGAACTCCTACAATGAGCAGTTCTTC CASSPPSGNSYNEQFF TRBV9 TRBD2 NA TRBJ2-1
TGTGCCAGCAGTGATCCAGCGGGATGCACAGATACGCAGTATTTT CASSDPAGCTDTQYF TRBV25-1 TRBD2 NA TRBJ2-3
TGTGCCAACTCGACTAACCTCGGGAACTCGAGGGGCGACACAGATACGCAGTATTTT CANSTNLGNSRGDTDTQYF TRBV15 NA few TRBJ2-3
TGTGCCAGCACCACCGGGAGCGGGAAGTACAATGAGCAGTTCTTC CASTTGSGKYNEQFF TRBV28 TRBD2 NA TRBJ2-1
TGTGCCAGCAGCGTGACCGGGGGCGGTTTCACAGATACGCAGTATTTT CASSVTGGGFTDTQYF TRBV5-4 NA NA TRBJ2-3
TGTGCCAGCAGCCCGTGGGACAGACTCTTCTATGGCTACACCTTC CASSPWDRLFYGYTF TRBV5-6 TRBD1 NA TRBJ1-2
TGTGCCAGCAGCTTGAATTTGGGAGGCTACACCTTC CASSLNLGGYTF TRBV7-2 NA NA TRBJ1-2
TGTGCCAGTAGGCGACTCTCTGGAAACACCATATATTTT CASRRLSGNTIYF TRBV19 NA once TRBJ1-3
TGTGCCAGTCGGGATTGGGGGCTTCGTGACACAGATACGCAGTATTTT CASRDWGLRDTDTQYF TRBV27 NA NA TRBJ2-3
TGTGCCAGCAGCCAAGTTGGGGGGTCCTACGAGCAGTACTTC CASSQVGGSYEQYF TRBV14 NA few TRBJ2-7
TGTGCCAGCAGTTACTCAGGCTCTGGAAACACCATATATTTT CASSYSGSGNTIYF TRBV6-2/TRBV6-3 NA NA TRBJ1-3
TGTGCCAGCAGTTTGACAGGGACCTATGGCTACACCTTC CASSLTGTYGYTF TRBV12-3/TRBV12-4 TRBD1 NA TRBJ1-2
TGTGCCAGCAGTGAAGCTGGACTGAATCAGCCCCAGCATTTT CASSEAGLNQPQHF TRBV2 NA NA TRBJ1-5
TGTACCTGGAGTGTAGGGACAGGGGCTAATGAAAAACTGTTTTTT CTWSVGTGANEKLFF TRBV30 TRBD1 NA TRBJ1-4
TGTGCCAGCAGTACCGGTCTAGCGGGAGTCGTGACCTACGAGCAGTACTTC CASSTGLAGVVTYEQYF TRBV2 TRBD2 NA TRBJ2-7
TGTGCCAGCAGCTTTGGCGGGAGGATTGCCTCCTACAATGAGCAGTTCTTC CASSFGGRIASYNEQFF TRBV5-4 TRBD2 NA TRBJ2-1
TGTGCCAGCAGCTCCGGAGGCTCTGGGGCCAACGTCCTGACTTTC CASSSGGSGANVLTF TRBV7-2 NA NA TRBJ2-6
TGTGCCAGCAGTGTACGTGGAATGGTTAGCAATCAGCCCCAGCATTTT CASSVRGMVSNQPQHF TRBV2 NA NA TRBJ1-5
TGTGCCAGCAGTAACCCAGGGGACACGCAGTATTTT CASSNPGDTQYF TRBV27 NA NA TRBJ2-3
TGTGCCAGCAGCTTTCCCGGAGTCGGAGATACGCAGTATTTT CASSFPGVGDTQYF TRBV7-9 NA NA TRBJ2-3
TGTGCCAGCAGCCGCAGGGTGGGAGGGACCTACAATGAGCAGTTCTTC CASSRRVGGTYNEQFF TRBV3-1/TRBV3-2 TRBD2 NA TRBJ2-1
TGTGCCAGCTCACCACCATCCGGGCTTGAGACCCAGTACTTC CASSPPSGLETQYF TRBV18 NA NA TRBJ2-5
TGCGCCAGCAGTCGTCTCCCGACAGGGACCTCCAATGAGCAGTTCTTC CASSRLPTGTSNEQFF TRBV23-1 TRBD1 NA TRBJ2-1
TGTGCCAGCGGGTCAGGCAATCAGCCCCAGCATTTT CASGSGNQPQHF TRBV28 NA NA TRBJ1-5
TGTGCCAGCAGTGGACGGGTCGGGAGAGGCAATGAGCAGTTCTTC CASSGRVGRGNEQFF TRBV28 NA NA TRBJ2-1
TGTGCCAGCTCACCACCAGGAGTCCTGGGCACAGATACGCAGTATTTT CASSPPGVLGTDTQYF TRBV18 NA NA TRBJ2-3
TGTGCCATCAGTGCCGGGACAGCCTATGGCTACACCTTC CAISAGTAYGYTF TRBV10-3 TRBD1 NA TRBJ1-2
TGTGCCAGCAGCTCCGACATCGAGGGCTATGGCTACACCTTC CASSSDIEGYGYTF TRBV7-9 NA once TRBJ1-2
TGCGCCAGCAGCCAATCACTAGCGGGAGATGGGGAGACCCAGTACTTC CASSQSLAGDGETQYF TRBV4-3 TRBD2 NA TRBJ2-5
TGTGCCAGCAGGGCCCCCTCCTACAATGAGCAGTTCTTC CASRAPSYNEQFF TRBV28 NA NA TRBJ2-1
TGTGCCAGCTCTTCTGGGGCAGGAGTGAGCAATCAGCCCCAGCATTTT CASSSGAGVSNQPQHF TRBV27 NA NA TRBJ1-5
TGTGCCAGCAGCTTTAGCGGAACAAACTACGAGCAGTACTTC CASSFSGTNYEQYF TRBV7-2 NA NA TRBJ2-7
TGTGCCAGTAGTATAGTCGGGGTCGGCGGGGAGCTGTTTTTT CASSIVGVGGELFF TRBV19 NA NA TRBJ2-2
TGCGCCAGCAGGACAGGGGAAAAACTGTTTTTT CASRTGEKLFF TRBV10-2 TRBD1 NA TRBJ1-4
TGTGCCAGCGCCGTGACAACCCGATACGAGCAGTACTTC CASAVTTRYEQYF TRBV2 NA once TRBJ2-7
TGTGCCAGCAGCCAAGCATCAAGGGAAAAACTGTTTTTT CASSQASREKLFF TRBV14 NA NA TRBJ1-4
TGTGCCAGCAGTTTAGGTCCTCGCCCGGATAGCAATCAGCCCCAGCATTTT CASSLGPRPDSNQPQHF TRBV27 NA NA TRBJ1-5
TGTGCCAGCAGCCCAGGGACAGCCCACACCGGGGAGCTGTTTTTT CASSPGTAHTGELFF TRBV11-3 TRBD1 NA TRBJ2-2
TGTGCCAGCAGTCCAATGATAGGGCAAACTGAAGCTTTCTTT CASSPMIGQTEAFF TRBV28 NA few TRBJ1-1
TGTGCCAGCAGCCAAGAAAGACTCGCGCAGTTCTATGGCTACACCTTC CASSQERLAQFYGYTF TRBV14 NA NA TRBJ1-2
TGTGCCAGCTCACCTACAGGAACGTCGGGCAATCAGCCCCAGCATTTT CASSPTGTSGNQPQHF TRBV18 NA NA TRBJ1-5
TGTGCCAGCAGTTATAAGGGTGCGAGCGGAGGGACCCAGTACTTC CASSYKGASGGTQYF TRBV6-2/TRBV6-3 NA NA TRBJ2-5
TGTGCCAGCAGGCCGAAAACTAGCGGGACCTTCTTTAAGCAGTACTTC CASRPKTSGTFFKQYF TRBV11-1 TRBD2 NA TRBJ2-7
TGTGCCAGCTCACCCGGACAGGGGGCGCCTGGGAACACTGAAGCTTTCTTT CASSPGQGAPGNTEAFF TRBV18 TRBD1 NA TRBJ1-1